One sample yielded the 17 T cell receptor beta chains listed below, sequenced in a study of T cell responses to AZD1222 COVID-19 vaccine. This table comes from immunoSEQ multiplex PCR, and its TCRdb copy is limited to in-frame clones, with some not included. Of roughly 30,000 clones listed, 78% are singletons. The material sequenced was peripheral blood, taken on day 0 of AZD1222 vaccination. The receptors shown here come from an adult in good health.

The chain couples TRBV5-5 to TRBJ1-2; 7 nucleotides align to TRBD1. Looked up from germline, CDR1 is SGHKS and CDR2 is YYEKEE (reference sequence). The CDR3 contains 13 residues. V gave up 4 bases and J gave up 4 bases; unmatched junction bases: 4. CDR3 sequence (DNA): TGTGCCAGCAGCGACAGGGTTACCTATGGCTACACCTTC. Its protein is CASSDRVTYGYTF. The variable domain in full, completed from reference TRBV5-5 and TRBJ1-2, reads DAGVTQSPTHLIKTRGQQVTLRCSPISGHKSVSWYQQVLGQGPQFIFQYYEKEERGRGNFPDRFSARQFPNYSSELNVNALLLGDSALYLCASSDRVTYGYTFGSGTRLTVV.

CDR3 bases: TGTGCCAGCAGCTTGGTAGAGACCTACGAGCAGTACTTC. This encodes CASSLVETYEQYF. The chain carries TRBV7-2 and TRBJ2-7; D remains ambiguous. This CDR3 is 13 amino acids long. The V gene lost 3 bases and the J gene lost 2 bases, with 8 bases spanning the gap. Germline lookup yields CDR1 SGHTA and CDR2 FQGNSA.

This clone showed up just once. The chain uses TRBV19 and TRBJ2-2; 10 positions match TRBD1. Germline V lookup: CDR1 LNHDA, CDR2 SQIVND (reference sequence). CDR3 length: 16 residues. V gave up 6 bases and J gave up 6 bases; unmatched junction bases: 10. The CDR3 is CASSDRGRLMSGELFF. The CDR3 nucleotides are TGTGCCAGTAGCGACAGGGGGCGGCTTATGTCCGGGGAGCTGTTTTTT.

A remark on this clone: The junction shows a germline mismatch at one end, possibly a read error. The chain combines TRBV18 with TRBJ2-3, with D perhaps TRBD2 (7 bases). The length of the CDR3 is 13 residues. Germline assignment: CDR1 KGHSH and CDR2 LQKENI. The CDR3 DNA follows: TGTGCCACCTCAACGGGGGGCTCAGATACGCAGTATTTT. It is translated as CATSTGGSDTQYF. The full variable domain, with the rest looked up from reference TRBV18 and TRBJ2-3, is NAGVMQNPRHLVRRRGQEARLRCSPMKGHSHVYWYRQLPEEGLKFMVYLQKENIIDESGMPKERFSAEFPKEGPSILRIQQVVRGDSAAYFCATSTGGSDTQYFGPGTRLTVL.

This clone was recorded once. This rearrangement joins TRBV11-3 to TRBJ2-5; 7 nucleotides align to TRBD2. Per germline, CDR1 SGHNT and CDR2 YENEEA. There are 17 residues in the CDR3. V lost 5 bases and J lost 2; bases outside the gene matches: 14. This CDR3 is CASSPPMGRENQETQYF. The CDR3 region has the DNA TGTGCCAGCAGCCCCCCGATGGGGCGGGAGAATCAAGAGACCCAGTACTTC.

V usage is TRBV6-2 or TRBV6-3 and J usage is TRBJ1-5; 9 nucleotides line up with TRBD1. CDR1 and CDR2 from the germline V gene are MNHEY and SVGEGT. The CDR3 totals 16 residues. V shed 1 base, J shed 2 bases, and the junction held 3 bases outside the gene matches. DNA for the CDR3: TGTGCCAGCAGTTACTATCGGACAGGGGGCAATCAGCCCCAGCATTTT. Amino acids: CASSYYRTGGNQPQHF.

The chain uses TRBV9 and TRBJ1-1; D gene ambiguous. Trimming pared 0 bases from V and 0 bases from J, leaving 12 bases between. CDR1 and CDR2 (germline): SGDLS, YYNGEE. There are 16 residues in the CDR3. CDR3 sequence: CASSVALGGMNTEAFF. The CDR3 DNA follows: TGTGCCAGCAGCGTAGCTCTGGGTGGCATGAACACTGAAGCTTTCTTT.

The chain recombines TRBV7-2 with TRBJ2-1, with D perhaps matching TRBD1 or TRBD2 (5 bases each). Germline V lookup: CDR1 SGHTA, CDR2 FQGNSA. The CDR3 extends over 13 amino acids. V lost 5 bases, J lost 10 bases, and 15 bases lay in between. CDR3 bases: TGTGCCAGCAGCCTAGGGACCGGGCAGGAGCAGTTCTTC. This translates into CASSLGTGQEQFF.

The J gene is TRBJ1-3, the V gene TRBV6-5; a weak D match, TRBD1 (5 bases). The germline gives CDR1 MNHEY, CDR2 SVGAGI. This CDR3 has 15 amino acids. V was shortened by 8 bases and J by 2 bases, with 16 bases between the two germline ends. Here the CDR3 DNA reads TGTGCCAGCCAAATGGGACTCCAGGCTGGAAACACCATATATTTT. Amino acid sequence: CASQMGLQAGNTIYF.

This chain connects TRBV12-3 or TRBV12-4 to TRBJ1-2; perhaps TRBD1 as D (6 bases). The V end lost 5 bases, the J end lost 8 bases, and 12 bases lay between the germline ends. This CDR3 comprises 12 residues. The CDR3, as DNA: TGTGCCAGCAGTCCACAGGGCGGCGGCTACACCTTC. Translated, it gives CASSPQGGGYTF.

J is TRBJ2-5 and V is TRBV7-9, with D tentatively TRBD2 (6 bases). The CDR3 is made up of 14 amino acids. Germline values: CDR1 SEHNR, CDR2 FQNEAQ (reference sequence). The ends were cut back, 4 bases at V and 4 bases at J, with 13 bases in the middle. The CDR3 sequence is CASSSRGGRETQYF. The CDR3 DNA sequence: TGTGCCAGCAGCTCCCGGGGAGGAAGAGAGACCCAGTACTTC.

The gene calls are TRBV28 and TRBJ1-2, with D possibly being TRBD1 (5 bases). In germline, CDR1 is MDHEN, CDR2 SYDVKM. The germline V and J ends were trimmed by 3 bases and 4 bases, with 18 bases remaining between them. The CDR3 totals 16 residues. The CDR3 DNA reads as TGTGCCAGCAGTTTTGGGGGGGACGAACGGCCCTATGGCTACACCTTC. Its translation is CASSFGGDERPYGYTF.

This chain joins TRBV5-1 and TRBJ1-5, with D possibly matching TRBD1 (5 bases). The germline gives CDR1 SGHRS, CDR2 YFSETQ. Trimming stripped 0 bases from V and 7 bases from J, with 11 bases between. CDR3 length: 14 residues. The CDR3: CASSLVVGGQPQHF. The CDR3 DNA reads TGCGCCAGCAGCTTGGTAGTCGGGGGACAGCCCCAGCATTTT.

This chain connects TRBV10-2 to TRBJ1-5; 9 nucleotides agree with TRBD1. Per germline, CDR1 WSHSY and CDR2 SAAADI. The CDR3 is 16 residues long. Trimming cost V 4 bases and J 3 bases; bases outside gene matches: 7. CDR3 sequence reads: CASSGGDRANNQPQHF. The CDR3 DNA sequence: TGCGCCAGCAGTGGTGGGGACAGGGCCAACAATCAGCCCCAGCATTTT.

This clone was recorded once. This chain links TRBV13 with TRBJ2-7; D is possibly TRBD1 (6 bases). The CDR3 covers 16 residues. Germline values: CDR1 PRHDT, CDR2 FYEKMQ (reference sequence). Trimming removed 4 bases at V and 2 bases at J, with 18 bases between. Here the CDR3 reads CASSYQGQSKTYEQYF. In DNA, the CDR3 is TGTGCCAGCAGCTACCAAGGACAGTCAAAAACCTACGAGCAGTACTTC.

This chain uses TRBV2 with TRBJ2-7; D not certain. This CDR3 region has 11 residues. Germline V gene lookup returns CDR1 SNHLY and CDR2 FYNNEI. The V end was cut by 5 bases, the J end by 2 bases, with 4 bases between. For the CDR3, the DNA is TGTGCCAGCAGTTTTACCTACGAGCAGTACGTC. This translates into CASSFTYEQYV.

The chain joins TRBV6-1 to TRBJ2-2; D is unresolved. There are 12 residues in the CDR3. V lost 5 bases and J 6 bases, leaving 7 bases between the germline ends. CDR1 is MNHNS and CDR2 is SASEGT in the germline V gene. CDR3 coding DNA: TGTGCCAGCAGTTCATCCCCCGGGGAGCTGTTTTTT. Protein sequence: CASSSSPGELFF.